The 24 T cell receptor beta chains listed next were all sequenced from one sample in a study of CD8+ T cells in alopecia areata. Extracted from the samples, RNA was reverse transcribed into cDNA to serve as the sequencing template. Only in-frame clones appear in the TCRdb table, and some are missing; sequencing was by immunoSEQ multiplex PCR. The sample has 150,000 or so clones; roughly 60% are singletons. Material: CD4+ T cells sorted from blood. These receptor sequences come from a human donor in good health.

The chain recombines TRBV2 with TRBJ2-7; weak D call: TRBD1 (5 bases). The germline V gene has CDR1 SNHLY and CDR2 FYNNEI. This CDR3 is 10 amino acids long. Trimming removed 2 bases at V and 9 bases at J, with 5 bases between. The CDR3 protein is CASSERGQYF. CDR3 in DNA: TGTGCCAGCAGTGAAAGGGGGCAGTACTTC.

The chain recombines TRBV30 with TRBJ2-1; weak D call: TRBD1 (6 bases). With 0 bases removed from V and 15 bases from J, the gap between germline ends came to 15 bases. Germline V gene sequence: CDR1 GTSNPN, CDR2 SVGIG (reference sequence). This CDR3 region has 12 residues. This CDR3 is CAWSVLGAGLFF. Written as DNA, the CDR3 is TGTGCCTGGAGTGTATTGGGGGCAGGGCTGTTCTTC.

The chain couples TRBV7-8 to TRBJ1-4, with TRBD1 matching over 9 bases. Germline trimming cut 3 bases from V and 7 bases from J; bases unmatched to any gene: 0. There are 13 residues in the CDR3. From germline, CDR1 is SGHVS and CDR2 FQNEAQ. The CDR3 DNA sequence: TGTGCCAGCAGCTTGGACAGGGGTGAAAAACTGTTTTTT. Protein product: CASSLDRGEKLFF.

The rearrangement links TRBV10-3 to TRBJ2-3; 9 bases match TRBD2. The germline CDR1 and CDR2 sequences are ENHRY and SYGVKD. The length of the CDR3 is 16 residues. The J segment lost 4 bases and the V segment lost 2 bases, leaving 7 bases of the junction unmatched. The CDR3 sequence is CAISERGLARADTQYF. The CDR3 DNA reads TGTGCCATCAGTGAGCGGGGACTAGCTCGCGCAGATACGCAGTATTTT.

The gene calls are TRBV29-1 and TRBJ2-3, with D perhaps TRBD2 (6 bases). With 3 bases removed from V and 8 bases from J, the gap between germline ends came to 12 bases. Germline values: CDR1 SQVTM, CDR2 ANQGSEA. The CDR3 extends over 12 amino acids. CDR3 residues: CSVEGGVGTQYF. For the CDR3, the DNA is TGCAGCGTTGAGGGGGGAGTGGGTACGCAGTATTTT.

The chain joins TRBV6-6 to TRBJ1-1, with a tentative D call TRBD1 (6 bases). V lost 6 bases and J lost 2, with 10 bases in between. CDR1 and CDR2 from the germline V gene are MNHNY and SVGAGI (reference sequence). This CDR3 comprises 13 residues. CDR3: CASRRTANTEAFF. For the CDR3, the DNA is TGTGCCAGCAGACGGACAGCAAACACTGAAGCTTTCTTT.

The gene calls are TRBV6-1 and TRBJ2-3, with 12 positions matching TRBD2. The germline V gene encodes CDR1 MNHNS and CDR2 SASEGT. The CDR3 contains 15 residues. The J segment lost 4 bases and the V segment lost 7 bases, leaving 6 bases of the junction unmatched. The CDR3 region is CASTPLAGGPDTQYF. The CDR3 nucleotides read TGTGCCAGCACCCCTCTAGCGGGAGGGCCAGATACGCAGTATTTT.

The V call is TRBV6-6, the J call TRBJ1-2; D remains unclear. Germline CDR1 and CDR2: MNHNY and SVGAGI (reference sequence). The CDR3 has 14 residues. V dropped 0 bases and J dropped 3 bases, with 8 bases sitting between them. CDR3 DNA: TGTGCCAGCAGTTACTCGGACTGGGACTATGGCTACACCTTC. Protein: CASSYSDWDYGYTF.

V and J are TRBV6-5 and TRBJ1-5; D possibly corresponds to TRBD1 (6 bases). Trimming left V 9 bases short and J 0 bases short, with 9 bases between. Germline CDR1 reads MNHEY; CDR2 reads SVGAGI. This CDR3 contains 13 residues. CDR3 amino acids: CASRGHSNQPQHF. CDR3 DNA sequence: TGTGCCAGTCGGGGGCATAGCAATCAGCCCCAGCATTTT.

This clone appeared a few times. This chain connects TRBV7-7 to TRBJ2-5; unclear D gene. CDR1 and CDR2 from the germline V gene are SSHAT and FNYEAQ (reference sequence). This CDR3 comprises 13 residues. With 4 bases removed from V and 2 bases from J, the gap between germline ends came to 8 bases. The CDR3 is CASSSVGQETQYF. The CDR3 DNA reads as TGTGCCAGCAGCTCCGTCGGGCAAGAGACCCAGTACTTC.

V and J are TRBV30 and TRBJ1-5; D is ambiguous. The V gene's germline CDR1 is GTSNPN and CDR2 SVGIG (reference sequence). Trimming shortened V by 0 bases and J by 7 bases, and 10 bases separated the two germline ends. The CDR3 spans 13 residues. CDR3 residues: CAWSVRGFQPQHF. The CDR3 bases are TGTGCCTGGAGTGTACGCGGTTTCCAGCCCCAGCATTTT.

This clone was seen a few times. The rearrangement uses TRBV10-3 and TRBJ2-6, with D possibly TRBD1 on 6 matching bases. The length of the CDR3 is 15 residues. Deletions cut 3 bases from V and 9 bases from J, with 15 bases between. Germline CDR1 reads ENHRY; CDR2 reads SYGVKD. In DNA form, the CDR3 reads TGTGCCATCAGTGAAGGGAGAGGGGGTGACAACGTCCTGACTTTC. Encoded protein: CAISEGRGGDNVLTF.

The genes are TRBV7-9 and TRBJ2-4; 9 nucleotides agree with TRBD2. After removal of 4 bases from V and 8 bases from J, the junction contained 9 bases not matched to a gene. Germline CDR1 and CDR2: SEHNR and FQNEAQ (reference sequence). This CDR3 is 15 amino acids long. CDR3 bases: TGTGCCAGCAGCTCCGGGACTAGCCCCCGGGACATTCAGTACTTC. Translation: CASSSGTSPRDIQYF.

About this clone: Other DNA sequences within the sample encode an identical CDR3. The chain recombines TRBV6-5 with TRBJ1-1; D is perhaps TRBD1 (5 bases). The V gene lost 2 bases and the J gene lost 4 bases, with 8 bases spanning the gap. Germline assignment: CDR1 MNHEY and CDR2 SVGAGI. This CDR3 spans 13 amino acids. CDR3 sequence (DNA): TGTGCCAGCAGTTACCAGGGTAGCACTGAAGCTTTCTTT. Translated: CASSYQGSTEAFF.

This clone came up a few times. This chain joins TRBV5-6 and TRBJ2-6, with D unresolved. The germline gives CDR1 SGHDT, CDR2 YYEEEE. Deletions cut 5 bases from V and 2 bases from J, with 11 bases between. The CDR3 consists of 15 residues. CDR3 coding DNA: TGTGCCAGCAGGTTGCGTAGGGCTGGGGCCAACGTCCTGACTTTC. Protein sequence: CASRLRRAGANVLTF. Looking up the rest from reference TRBV5-6 and TRBJ2-6 gives the full variable domain: DAGVTQSPTHLIKTRGQQVTLRCSPKSGHDTVSWYQQALGQGPQFIFQYYEEEERQRGNFPDRFSGHQFPNYSSELNVNALLLGDSALYLCASRLRRAGANVLTFGAGSRLTVL.

The chain employs TRBV13 and TRBJ2-1; the D is unclear. V was pared by 4 bases and J by 10 bases, with 8 bases between. This CDR3 contains 11 residues. Germline CDR1 and CDR2: PRHDT and FYEKMQ (reference sequence). The CDR3 sequence is CASSYVLEQFF. The CDR3 DNA sequence: TGTGCCAGCAGCTACGTTTTGGAGCAGTTCTTC.

Only a few counts were recorded for this clone. The V gene is TRBV7-9, the J gene TRBJ1-2; D remains unclear. Germline assignment: CDR1 SEHNR and CDR2 FQNEAQ (reference sequence). This CDR3 has 12 amino acids. V was cut by 3 bases and J by 2 bases, with 4 bases left in between. CDR3 DNA sequence: TGTGCCAGCAGCTTGGACAACTATGGCTACACCTTC. Its protein is CASSLDNYGYTF. Combining the CDR3 with reference TRBV7-9 and TRBJ1-2 gives the whole variable domain DTGVSQNPRHKITKRGQNVTFRCDPISEHNRLYWYRQTLGQGPEFLTYFQNEAQLEKSRLLSDRFSAERPKGSFSTLEIQRTEQGDSAMYLCASSLDNYGYTFGSGTRLTVV.

This clone appeared a few times. This chain links TRBV5-1 with TRBJ2-2; TRBD1 is a possible D gene (6 bases). Germline-derived CDR1 and CDR2 are SGHRS and YFSETQ. CDR3 length: 16 amino acids. V was clipped by 1 base and J by 2 bases, with 12 bases between them. CDR3 sequence reads: CASSLSRGSNTGELFF. The CDR3 bases are TGCGCCAGCAGCTTGTCCAGGGGTTCAAACACCGGGGAGCTGTTTTTT.

The rearrangement uses TRBV20-1 and TRBJ2-7; the D gene is possibly TRBD1 (5 bases). The CDR3 has 10 amino acids. In germline, CDR1 is DFQATT, CDR2 SNEGSKA (reference sequence). V shed 4 bases and J shed 4 bases, with 5 bases lying between them. The CDR3 sequence: CSAKGYEQYF. Here the CDR3 DNA reads TGCAGTGCTAAGGGGTACGAGCAGTACTTC.

This clone was detected once. V is TRBV7-8 and J is TRBJ2-7; 12 nucleotides align to TRBD1. Germline-derived CDR1 and CDR2 are SGHVS and FQNEAQ. CDR3 length: 22 amino acids. The J segment lost 5 bases and the V segment lost 5 bases, leaving 28 bases of the junction unmatched. The DNA for the CDR3 is TGTGCCAGCAGCCTAAATCGCCCGGGACAGGGGGCTCCCGGGACTACCAGACACGAGCAGTACTTC. This sequence encodes CASSLNRPGQGAPGTTRHEQYF.

This clone was counted between two and nine times. This sequence joins TRBV19 and TRBJ2-1; the D gene is possibly TRBD2 (5 bases). V lost 2 bases and J 0 bases, leaving 14 bases between the germline ends. Per the germline V gene, CDR1 is LNHDA and CDR2 is SQIVND (reference sequence). The CDR3 has 17 residues. CDR3 sequence: CASSISPAGGSYNEQFF. The CDR3 DNA reads TGTGCCAGTAGTATAAGCCCCGCGGGTGGCTCCTACAATGAGCAGTTCTTC.

CDR3 nucleotide sequence: TGTGCCACCAAGACTAGCGGTACCACAGATACGCAGTATTTT. It is translated as CATKTSGTTDTQYF. The V gene is TRBV2, the J gene TRBJ2-3, with 9 bases matching TRBD2. After removal of 10 bases from V and 2 bases from J, the junction contained 7 bases not matched to a gene. The CDR3 sequence is 14 residues long. Germline lookup yields CDR1 SNHLY and CDR2 FYNNEI.

The chain couples TRBV20-1 to TRBJ2-7; possibly TRBD1 for D (6 bases). Looked up from germline, CDR1 is DFQATT and CDR2 is SNEGSKA (reference sequence). The CDR3 is made up of 11 amino acids. Trimming pared 6 bases from V and 4 bases from J, leaving 10 bases between. In DNA, the CDR3 is TGCAGTGCACAACAGGGTTACGAGCAGTACTTC. Its protein is CSAQQGYEQYF.

The CDR3 is CASSGLNRVAKNIQYF. CDR3 in DNA: TGTGCCAGCAGTGGTTTGAACAGGGTGGCCAAAAACATTCAGTACTTC. The gene calls are TRBV6-1 and TRBJ2-4; tentative D call: TRBD1 (6 bases). Per the germline V gene, CDR1 is MNHNS and CDR2 is SASEGT. This CDR3 comprises 16 residues. Trimming pared 4 bases from V and 1 base from J, leaving 14 bases between.